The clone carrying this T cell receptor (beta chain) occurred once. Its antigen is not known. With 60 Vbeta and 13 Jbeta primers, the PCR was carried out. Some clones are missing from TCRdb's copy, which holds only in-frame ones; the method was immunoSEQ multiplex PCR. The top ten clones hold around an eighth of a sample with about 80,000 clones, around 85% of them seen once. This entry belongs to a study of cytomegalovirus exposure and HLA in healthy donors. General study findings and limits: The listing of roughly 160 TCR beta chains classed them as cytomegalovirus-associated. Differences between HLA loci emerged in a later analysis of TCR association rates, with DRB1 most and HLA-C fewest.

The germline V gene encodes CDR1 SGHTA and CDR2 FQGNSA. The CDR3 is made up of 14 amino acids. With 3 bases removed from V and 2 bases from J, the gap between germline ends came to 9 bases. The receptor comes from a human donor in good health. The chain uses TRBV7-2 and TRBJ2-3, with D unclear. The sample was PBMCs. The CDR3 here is CASSFYSSTDTQYF. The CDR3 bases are TGTGCCAGCAGCTTCTATAGTTCCACAGATACGCAGTATTTT.